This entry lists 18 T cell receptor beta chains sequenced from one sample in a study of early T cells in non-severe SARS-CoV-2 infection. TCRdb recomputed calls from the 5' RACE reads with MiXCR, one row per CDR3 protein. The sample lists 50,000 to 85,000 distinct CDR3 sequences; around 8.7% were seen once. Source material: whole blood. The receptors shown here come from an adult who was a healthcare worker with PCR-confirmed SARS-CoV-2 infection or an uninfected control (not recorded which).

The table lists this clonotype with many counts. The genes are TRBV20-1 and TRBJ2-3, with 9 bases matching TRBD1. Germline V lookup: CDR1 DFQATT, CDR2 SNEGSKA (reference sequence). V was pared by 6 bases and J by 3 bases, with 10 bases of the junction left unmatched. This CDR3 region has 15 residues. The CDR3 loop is CSATGGGAATDTQYF. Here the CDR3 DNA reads TGCAGTGCGACAGGGGGAGGCGCAGCAACAGATACGCAGTATTTT.

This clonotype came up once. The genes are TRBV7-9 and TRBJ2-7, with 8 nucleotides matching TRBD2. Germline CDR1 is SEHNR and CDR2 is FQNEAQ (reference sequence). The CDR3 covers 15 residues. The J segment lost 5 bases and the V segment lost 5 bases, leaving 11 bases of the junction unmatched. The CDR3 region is CASSPRGGATDEQYF. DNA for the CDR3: TGTGCCAGCAGCCCCCGGGGGGGGGCCACCGACGAGCAGTACTTC.

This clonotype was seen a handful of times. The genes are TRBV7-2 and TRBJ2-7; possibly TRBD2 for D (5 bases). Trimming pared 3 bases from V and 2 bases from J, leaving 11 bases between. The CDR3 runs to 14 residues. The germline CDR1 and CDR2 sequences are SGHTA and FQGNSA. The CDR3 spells CASSFRLAAYEQYF. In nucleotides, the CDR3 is TGTGCCAGCAGCTTCCGCCTAGCCGCCTACGAGCAGTACTTC.

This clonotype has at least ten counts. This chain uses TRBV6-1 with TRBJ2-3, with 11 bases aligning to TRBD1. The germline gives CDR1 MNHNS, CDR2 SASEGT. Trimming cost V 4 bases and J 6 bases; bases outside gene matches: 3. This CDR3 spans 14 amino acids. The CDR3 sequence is CASSGGQGVDTQYF. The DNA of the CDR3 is TGTGCCAGCAGTGGGGGACAGGGGGTGGATACGCAGTATTTT.

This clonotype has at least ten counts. CDR3 protein: CAISGYSGRDLPDNEQFF. The CDR3 DNA reads as TGTGCCATCAGTGGGTATAGCGGGAGGGATCTCCCCGACAATGAGCAGTTCTTC. The rearrangement links TRBV10-3 to TRBJ2-1; 11 bases line up with TRBD2. Germline V CDR1 and CDR2: ENHRY, SYGVKD. The V and J ends lost 4 bases and 5 bases, in that order; junction bases with no gene match: 13. This CDR3 has 18 residues.

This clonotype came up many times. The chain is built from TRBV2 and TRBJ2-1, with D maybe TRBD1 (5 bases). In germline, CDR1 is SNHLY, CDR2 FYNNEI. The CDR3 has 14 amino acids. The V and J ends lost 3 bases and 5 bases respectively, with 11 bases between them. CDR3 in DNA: TGTGCCAGCAGTGACGGAGTGGACAACAATGAGCAGTTCTTC. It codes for CASSDGVDNNEQFF. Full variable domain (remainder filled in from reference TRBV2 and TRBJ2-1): EPEVTQTPSHQVTQMGQEVILRCVPISNHLYFYWYRQILGQKVEFLVSFYNNEISEKSEIFDDQFSVERPDGSNFTLKIRSTKLEDSAMYFCASSDGVDNNEQFFGPGTRLTVL.

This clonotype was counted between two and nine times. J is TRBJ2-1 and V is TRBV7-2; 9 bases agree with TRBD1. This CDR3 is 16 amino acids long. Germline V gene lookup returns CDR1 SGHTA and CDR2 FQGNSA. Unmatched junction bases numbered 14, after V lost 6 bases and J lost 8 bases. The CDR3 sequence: CASSFSGTGSLDEQFF. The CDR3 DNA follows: TGTGCCAGCAGTTTTTCCGGGACAGGGAGCTTAGATGAGCAGTTCTTC.

The CDR3 loop is CASSPPGLAGSYEQYF. The CDR3 DNA reads TGTGCCAGCTCACCACCGGGACTAGCGGGCTCCTACGAGCAGTACTTC. The V and J genes are TRBV18 and TRBJ2-7; 12 nucleotides line up with TRBD2. CDR3 length equals 16 residues. The trim removed 0 bases at V and 0 bases at J, leaving 0 bases unmatched. The germline V gene encodes CDR1 KGHSH and CDR2 LQKENI.

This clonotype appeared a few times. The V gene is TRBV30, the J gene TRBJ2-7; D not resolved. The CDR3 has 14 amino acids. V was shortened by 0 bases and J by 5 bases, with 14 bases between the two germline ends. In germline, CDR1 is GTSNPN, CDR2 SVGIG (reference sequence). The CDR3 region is CAWSVSSTADEQYF. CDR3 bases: TGTGCCTGGAGTGTATCGTCCACGGCCGACGAGCAGTACTTC.

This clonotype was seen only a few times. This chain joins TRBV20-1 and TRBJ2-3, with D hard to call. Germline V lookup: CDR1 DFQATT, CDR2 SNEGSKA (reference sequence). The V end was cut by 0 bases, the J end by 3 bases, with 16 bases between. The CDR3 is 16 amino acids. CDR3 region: CSARDARAPATDTQYF. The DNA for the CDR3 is TGCAGTGCTAGAGATGCTCGGGCCCCAGCTACAGATACGCAGTATTTT.

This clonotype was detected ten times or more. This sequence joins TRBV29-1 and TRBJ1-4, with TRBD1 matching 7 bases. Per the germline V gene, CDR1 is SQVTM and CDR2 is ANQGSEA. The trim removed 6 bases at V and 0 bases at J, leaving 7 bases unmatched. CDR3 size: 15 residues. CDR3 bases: TGCAGCGTGACAGGGATCACTGCAACTAATGAAAAACTGTTTTTT. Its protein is CSVTGITATNEKLFF.

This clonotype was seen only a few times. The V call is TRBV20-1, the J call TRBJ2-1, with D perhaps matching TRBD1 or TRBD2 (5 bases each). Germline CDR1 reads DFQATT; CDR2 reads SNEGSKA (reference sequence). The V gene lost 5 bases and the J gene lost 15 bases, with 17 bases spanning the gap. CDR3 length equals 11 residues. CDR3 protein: CSADRDPRVFF. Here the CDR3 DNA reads TGCAGTGCTGACCGGGACCCCCGTGTGTTCTTC.

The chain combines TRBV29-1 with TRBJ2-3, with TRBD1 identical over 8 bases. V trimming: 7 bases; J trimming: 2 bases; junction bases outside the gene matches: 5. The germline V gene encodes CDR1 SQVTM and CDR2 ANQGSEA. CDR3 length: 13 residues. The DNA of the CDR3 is TGCAGCGCCCGGACAGGGCTCACAGATACGCAGTATTTT. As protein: CSARTGLTDTQYF.

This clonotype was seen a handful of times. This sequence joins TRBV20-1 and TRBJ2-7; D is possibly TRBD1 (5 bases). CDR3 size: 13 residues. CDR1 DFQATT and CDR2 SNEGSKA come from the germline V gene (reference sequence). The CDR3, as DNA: TGCAGCGGAGACAGTCCCAGCTCCTACGAGCAGTACTTC. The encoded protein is CSGDSPSSYEQYF.

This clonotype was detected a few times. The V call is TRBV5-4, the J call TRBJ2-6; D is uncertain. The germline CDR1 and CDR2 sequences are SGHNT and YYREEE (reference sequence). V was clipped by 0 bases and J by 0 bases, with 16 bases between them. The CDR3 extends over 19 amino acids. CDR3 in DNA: TGTGCCAGCAGCTTGGAAGAGGCGGTCGTCTACTCTGGGGCCAACGTCCTGACTTTC. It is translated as CASSLEEAVVYSGANVLTF.

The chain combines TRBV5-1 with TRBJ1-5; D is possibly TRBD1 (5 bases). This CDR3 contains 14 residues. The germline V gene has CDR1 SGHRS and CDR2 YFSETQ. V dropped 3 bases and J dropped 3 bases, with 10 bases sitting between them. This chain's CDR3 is CASSSGDFNQPQHF. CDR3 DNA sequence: TGCGCCAGCAGCTCGGGGGACTTCAATCAGCCCCAGCATTTT.

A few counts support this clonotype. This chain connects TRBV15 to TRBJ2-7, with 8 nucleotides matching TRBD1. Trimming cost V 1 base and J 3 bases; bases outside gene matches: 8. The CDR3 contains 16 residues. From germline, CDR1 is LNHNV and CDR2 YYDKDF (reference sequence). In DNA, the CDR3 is TGTGCCACCAGCAGAGCAGCGACAGGGGATGGCTACGAGCAGTACTTC. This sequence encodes CATSRAATGDGYEQYF.

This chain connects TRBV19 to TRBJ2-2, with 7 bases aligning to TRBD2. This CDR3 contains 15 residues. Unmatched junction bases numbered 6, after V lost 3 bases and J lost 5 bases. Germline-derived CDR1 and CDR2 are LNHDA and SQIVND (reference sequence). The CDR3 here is CASSIWGGSTGELFF. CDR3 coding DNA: TGTGCCAGTAGTATTTGGGGAGGGAGTACCGGGGAGCTGTTTTTT.